The 12 T cell receptor beta chains in this list originate from one sample, sequenced in a study of molecular identifiers for immune sequencing clone quantification. TCRdb independently ran MiXCR on the PCR reads; one entry per CDR3 protein. This sample carries more than 250,000 distinct CDR3 sequences, around 21% of them seen once, and the ten largest clones take 0.7% to 0.9%. The sequenced sample was naive CD8+ T cells from blood, with Jurkat cell RNA spiked in. Stated subset: FACS-sorted CD8+CD4-CCR7+CD45RA+ naive T cells. Receptors were obtained from a human donor in good health. Some libraries in this study had Jurkat cell RNA spiked in.

This clonotype was detected ten times or more. The chain is built from TRBV9 and TRBJ2-1; 9 bases agree with TRBD2. The germline CDR1 and CDR2 sequences are SGDLS and YYNGEE. The CDR3 covers 16 residues. The V gene end was trimmed by 0 bases and the J gene end by 4 bases; junction bases not matched to a gene: 5. The CDR3: CASSVELAGAYNEQFF. The CDR3 coding sequence is TGTGCCAGCAGCGTAGAATTAGCGGGGGCATACAATGAGCAGTTCTTC. Filled out from reference TRBV9 and TRBJ2-1, the complete variable domain reads DSGVTQTPKHLITATGQRVTLRCSPRSGDLSVYWYQQSLDQGLQFLIQYYNGEERAKGNILERFSAQQFPDLHSELNLSSLELGDSALYFCASSVELAGAYNEQFFGPGTRLTVL.

As for this clonotype: A read error is likely, as this CDR3 ends without the conserved phenylalanine or tryptophan. The genes are TRBV29-1 and TRBJ2-3; the D is unclear. Trimming cost V 4 bases and J 3 bases, with 5 bases left between them. CDR3 length: 11 residues. Germline-derived CDR1 and CDR2 are SQVTM and ANQGSEA. The CDR3 DNA sequence: TGCAGCGTTGTGGAAACAGATACGCAGTATTCT. It codes for CSVVETDTQYS.

This clonotype came up many times. The chain is built from TRBV7-6 and TRBJ2-3, with D unclear. Germline CDR1 is SGHVS and CDR2 is FNYEAQ. The length of the CDR3 is 13 residues. Trimming pared 0 bases from V and 5 bases from J, leaving 6 bases between. This CDR3 reads CASSLALEDTQYF. CDR3 DNA sequence: TGTGCCAGCAGCTTAGCTCTGGAAGATACGCAGTATTTT.

Comment on this clonotype: A much bigger clone sits one base away, suggesting this may be a read error. The chain recombines TRBV29-1 with TRBJ2-7; tentative D call: TRBD1 (5 bases). The CDR3 loop spans 13 amino acids. Looked up from germline, CDR1 is SQVTM and CDR2 is ANQGSEA. The V end was cut by 3 bases, the J end by 4 bases, with 13 bases between. CDR3: CSVDATQGYEQYF. DNA for the CDR3: TGCAGCGTTGACGCAACCCAGGGATACGAGCAGTACTTC.

This clonotype was picked up many times. The chain is built from TRBV12-3 or TRBV12-4 and TRBJ2-2, with 8 bases fitting TRBD1. V shed 5 bases and J 7 bases; nucleotides not matched to a gene: 9. This CDR3 region has 15 residues. CDR3 amino acids: CASSRPGQVYGELFF. The CDR3, as DNA: TGTGCCAGCAGTCGTCCGGGACAGGTTTACGGGGAGCTGTTTTTT.

V and J are TRBV19 and TRBJ2-5; D is possibly TRBD2 (7 bases). V lost 1 base and J lost 2, with 11 bases in between. Germline lookup yields CDR1 LNHDA and CDR2 SQIVND (reference sequence). The CDR3 has 15 residues. The CDR3 sequence: CASSIGGGVQETQYF. CDR3 bases: TGTGCCAGTAGTATAGGAGGGGGGGTACAAGAGACCCAGTACTTC.

This clonotype was picked up many times. The chain joins TRBV28 to TRBJ1-1, with 8 bases aligning to TRBD1. The V segment lost 3 bases and the J segment 0 bases; nucleotides outside the gene matches: 6. CDR3 size: 16 residues. Looked up from germline, CDR1 is MDHEN and CDR2 is SYDVKM. The CDR3 spells CASSFPRDRLNTEAFF. The CDR3 DNA is TGTGCCAGCAGTTTCCCCCGGGACAGGCTGAACACTGAAGCTTTCTTT.

The chain links TRBV6-2 or TRBV6-3 to TRBJ2-3; 12 bases are shared with TRBD2. With 6 bases clipped from V and 12 bases from J, the junction kept 7 bases outside the gene matches. CDR3 length: 13 residues. The germline CDR1 and CDR2 sequences are MNHEY and SVGEGT. This CDR3 is CASSQTSGGLQYF. The CDR3 DNA is TGTGCCAGCAGCCAAACTAGCGGGGGGCTCCAGTATTTT.

Note on this clonotype: This may stem from a read error, because a much larger clone lies one nucleotide away. The chain links TRBV5-1 to TRBJ1-2; 8 positions agree with TRBD1. Germline CDR1 SGHRS, CDR2 YFSETQ. This CDR3 contains 15 residues. CDR3 sequence (DNA): TGCGCCAGCAGCTTGTTCCAGGGGGCGGGCTATGGCCACACCTTC. This gives the protein CASSLFQGAGYGHTF.

In its sample, this clonotype was seen many times. V gene TRBV7-9 combines with J gene TRBJ2-7; D is possibly TRBD2 (7 bases). Germline V gene data show CDR1 as SEHNR and CDR2 as FQNEAQ (reference sequence). The germline V and J ends were trimmed by 5 bases and 0 bases, with 20 bases remaining between them. The CDR3 runs 17 residues. For the CDR3, the DNA is TGTGCCAGCAGCCCCGGCCACAAGGGGGGGAGCTCCTACGAGCAGTACTTC. It yields the protein CASSPGHKGGSSYEQYF. Together with reference TRBV7-9 and TRBJ2-7, the CDR3 gives the full variable domain: DTGVSQNPRHKITKRGQNVTFRCDPISEHNRLYWYRQTLGQGPEFLTYFQNEAQLEKSRLLSDRFSAERPKGSFSTLEIQRTEQGDSAMYLCASSPGHKGGSSYEQYFGPGTRLTVT.

The sample holds many counts of this clonotype. V gene TRBV29-1 combines with J gene TRBJ2-4; D remains ambiguous. CDR1 is SQVTM, CDR2 ANQGSEA, per germline. The CDR3 has 14 amino acids. V was pared by 3 bases and J by 0 bases, with 9 bases between. CDR3 nucleotide sequence: TGCAGCGTTGATAGCCCACTAGCCAAAAACATTCAGTACTTC. Translated: CSVDSPLAKNIQYF.

This clonotype has at least ten counts. This chain links TRBV13 with TRBJ2-3; D gene uncertain. CDR3 length: 15 residues. V lost 0 bases and J 2 bases, leaving 9 bases between the germline ends. Germline V lookup: CDR1 PRHDT, CDR2 FYEKMQ (reference sequence). The CDR3 loop is CASSLGHQTTDTQYF. CDR3 nucleotides: TGTGCCAGCAGCTTAGGTCACCAAACCACAGATACGCAGTATTTT.